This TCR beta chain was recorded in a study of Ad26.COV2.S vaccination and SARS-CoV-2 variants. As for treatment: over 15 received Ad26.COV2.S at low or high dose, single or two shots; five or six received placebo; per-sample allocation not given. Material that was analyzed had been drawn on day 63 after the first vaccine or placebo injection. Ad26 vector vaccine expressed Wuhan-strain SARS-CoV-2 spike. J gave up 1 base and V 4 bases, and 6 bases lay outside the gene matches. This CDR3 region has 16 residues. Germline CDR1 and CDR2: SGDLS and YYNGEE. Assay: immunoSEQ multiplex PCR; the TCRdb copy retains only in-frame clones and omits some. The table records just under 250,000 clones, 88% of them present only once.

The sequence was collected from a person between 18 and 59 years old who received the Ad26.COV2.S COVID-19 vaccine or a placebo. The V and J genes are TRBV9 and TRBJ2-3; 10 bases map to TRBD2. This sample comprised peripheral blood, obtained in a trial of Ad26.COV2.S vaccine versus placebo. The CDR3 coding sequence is TGTGCCAGCAGCCCCCTAGCGGGAGAGGGCACAGATACGCAGTATTTT. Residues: CASSPLAGEGTDTQYF.